This TCR beta chain was sequenced during a study of shared clonotypes between healthy human individuals. Sequencing used immunoSEQ multiplex PCR; TCRdb keeps in-frame clones, though not all of them. The sample has millions of clones, more than 85% seen once. Input material: naive CD4+ T cells from PBMCs. Subset: CD45RA+ positively selected. This clonotype originated in a man aged 18 to 29 in good health. Some clones in this sample may be carry-over from other donors' samples.

The CDR3 loop reads CASSSGPDGTYEQYF. The CDR3 DNA is TGTGCCAGCAGCTCAGGACCGGACGGCACCTACGAGCAGTACTTC. This chain connects TRBV5-6 to TRBJ2-7; D gene uncertain. The CDR3 runs 15 residues. V lost 3 bases to trimming and J lost 2 bases, with 15 bases between them. Germline-derived CDR1 and CDR2 are SGHDT and YYEEEE. Full variable domain (rest looked up from reference TRBV5-6 and TRBJ2-7): DAGVTQSPTHLIKTRGQQVTLRCSPKSGHDTVSWYQQALGQGPQFIFQYYEEEERQRGNFPDRFSGHQFPNYSSELNVNALLLGDSALYLCASSSGPDGTYEQYFGPGTRLTVT.